This TCR beta chain originates from a study of blood T cell repertoires in COVID-19. V shed 1 base and J shed 6 bases, with 9 bases lying between them. This CDR3 is built from 13 residues. The V gene's germline CDR1 is SEHNR and CDR2 FQNEAQ (reference sequence). Assay: immunoSEQ multiplex PCR; the TCRdb copy retains only in-frame clones and omits some. The table records about 180,000 clones, 83% of them present only once. The genes are TRBV7-9 and TRBJ1-1; the D gene is possibly TRBD1 (5 bases). The sequencing sample was made of peripheral blood. This clonotype originated in a human donor in a cohort sampled during active COVID-19. The CDR3 reads CASSLEQVAEAFF. As DNA, the CDR3 is TGTGCCAGCAGCTTAGAACAGGTCGCTGAAGCTTTCTTT.